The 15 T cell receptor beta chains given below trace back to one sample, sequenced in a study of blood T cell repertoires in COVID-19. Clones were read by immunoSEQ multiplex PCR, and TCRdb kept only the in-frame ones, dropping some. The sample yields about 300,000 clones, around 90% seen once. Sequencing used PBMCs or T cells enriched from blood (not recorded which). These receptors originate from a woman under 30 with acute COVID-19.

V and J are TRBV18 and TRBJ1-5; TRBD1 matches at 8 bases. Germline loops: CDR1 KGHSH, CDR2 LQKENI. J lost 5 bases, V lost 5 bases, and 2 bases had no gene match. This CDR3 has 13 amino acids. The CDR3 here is CASSTGQDQPQHF. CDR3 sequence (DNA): TGTGCCAGCTCAACGGGACAGGATCAGCCCCAGCATTTT.

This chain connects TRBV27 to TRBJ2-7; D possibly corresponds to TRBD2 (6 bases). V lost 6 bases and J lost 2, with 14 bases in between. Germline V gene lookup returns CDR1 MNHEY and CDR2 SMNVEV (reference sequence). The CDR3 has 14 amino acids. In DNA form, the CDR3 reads TGTGCCAGCAGCCCTAGCGCTTACACCTACGAGCAGTACTTC. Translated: CASSPSAYTYEQYF.

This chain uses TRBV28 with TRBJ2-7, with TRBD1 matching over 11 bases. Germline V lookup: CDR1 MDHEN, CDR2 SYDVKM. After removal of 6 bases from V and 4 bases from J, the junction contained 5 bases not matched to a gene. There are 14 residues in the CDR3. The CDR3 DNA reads TGTGCCAGCAGGGACAGGGGGCGGGGGTACGAGCAGTACTTC. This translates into CASRDRGRGYEQYF.

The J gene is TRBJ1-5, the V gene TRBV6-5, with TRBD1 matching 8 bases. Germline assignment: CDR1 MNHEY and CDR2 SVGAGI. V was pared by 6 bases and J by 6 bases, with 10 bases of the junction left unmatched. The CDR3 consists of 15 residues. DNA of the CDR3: TGTGCCAGCAGGCCCCCGACAGGGGCGGGTCAGCCCCAGCATTTT. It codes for CASRPPTGAGQPQHF.

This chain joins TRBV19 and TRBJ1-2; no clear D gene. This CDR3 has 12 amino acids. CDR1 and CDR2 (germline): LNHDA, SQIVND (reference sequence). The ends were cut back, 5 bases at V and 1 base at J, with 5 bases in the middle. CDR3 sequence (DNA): TGTGCCAGTAGTTCCTTTAACTATGGCTACACCTTC. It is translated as CASSSFNYGYTF.

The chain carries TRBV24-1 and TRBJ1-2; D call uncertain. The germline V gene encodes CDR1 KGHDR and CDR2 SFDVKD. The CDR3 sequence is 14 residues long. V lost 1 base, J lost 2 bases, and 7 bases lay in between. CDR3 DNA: TGTGCCACCAGTGATTTTCCAGAAAACTATGGCTACACCTTC. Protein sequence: CATSDFPENYGYTF.

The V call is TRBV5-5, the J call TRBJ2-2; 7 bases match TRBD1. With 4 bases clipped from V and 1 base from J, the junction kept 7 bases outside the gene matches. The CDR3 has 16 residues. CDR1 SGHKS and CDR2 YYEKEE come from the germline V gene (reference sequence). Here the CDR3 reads CASSNLRDRNTGELFF. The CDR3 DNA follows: TGTGCCAGCAGCAATCTCCGGGACAGGAACACCGGGGAGCTGTTTTTT.

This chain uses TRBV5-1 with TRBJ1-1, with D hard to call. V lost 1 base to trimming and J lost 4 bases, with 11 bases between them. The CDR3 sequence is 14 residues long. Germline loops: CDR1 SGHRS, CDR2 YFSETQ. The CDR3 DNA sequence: TGCGCCAGCAGCTTGAATTCAGGTGTCACTGAAGCTTTCTTT. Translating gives CASSLNSGVTEAFF.

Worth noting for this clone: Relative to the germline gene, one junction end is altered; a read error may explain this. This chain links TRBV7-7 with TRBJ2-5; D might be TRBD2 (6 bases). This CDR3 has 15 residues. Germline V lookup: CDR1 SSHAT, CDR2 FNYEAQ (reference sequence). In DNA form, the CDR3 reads TGTGCTAGCAGCTCACGAGGAGGGTTCCAAGAGACCCAGTACTTC. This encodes CASSSRGGFQETQYF.

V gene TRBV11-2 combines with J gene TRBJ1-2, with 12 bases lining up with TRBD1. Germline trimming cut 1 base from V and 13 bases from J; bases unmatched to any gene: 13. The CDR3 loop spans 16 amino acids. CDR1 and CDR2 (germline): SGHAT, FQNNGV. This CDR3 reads CASSLVTGTGGFRSTF. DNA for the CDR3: TGTGCCAGCAGCTTAGTCACCGGGACAGGGGGCTTCCGGTCCACCTTC.

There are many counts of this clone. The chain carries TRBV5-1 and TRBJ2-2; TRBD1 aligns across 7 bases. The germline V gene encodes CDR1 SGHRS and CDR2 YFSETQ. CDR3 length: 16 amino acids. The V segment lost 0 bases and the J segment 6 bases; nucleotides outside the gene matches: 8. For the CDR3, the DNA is TGCGCCAGCAGCTTGGTAGCCAGGGGGAATCCCGGGGAGCTGTTTTTT. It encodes CASSLVARGNPGELFF.

The CDR3 sequence is CASSIWGVTDTQYF. The CDR3 DNA follows: TGTGCCAGTAGTATTTGGGGGGTGACAGATACGCAGTATTTT. V gene TRBV19 combines with J gene TRBJ2-3; D is perhaps TRBD2 (6 bases). CDR3 length equals 14 residues. Germline V lookup: CDR1 LNHDA, CDR2 SQIVND (reference sequence). V was clipped by 3 bases and J by 3 bases, with 10 bases between them.

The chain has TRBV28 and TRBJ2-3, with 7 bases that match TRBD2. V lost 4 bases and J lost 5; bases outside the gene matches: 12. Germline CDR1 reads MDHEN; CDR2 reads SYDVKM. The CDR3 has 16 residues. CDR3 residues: CASSSPGGRALDTQYF. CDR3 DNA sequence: TGTGCCAGCAGTTCCCCGGGTGGGAGGGCCTTAGATACGCAGTATTTT.

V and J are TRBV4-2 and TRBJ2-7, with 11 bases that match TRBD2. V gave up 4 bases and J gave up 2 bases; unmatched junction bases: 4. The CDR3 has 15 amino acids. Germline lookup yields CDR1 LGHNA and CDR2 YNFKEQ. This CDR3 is CASSPRLAGTYEQYF. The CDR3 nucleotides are TGTGCCAGCAGCCCTAGACTAGCGGGGACCTACGAGCAGTACTTC.

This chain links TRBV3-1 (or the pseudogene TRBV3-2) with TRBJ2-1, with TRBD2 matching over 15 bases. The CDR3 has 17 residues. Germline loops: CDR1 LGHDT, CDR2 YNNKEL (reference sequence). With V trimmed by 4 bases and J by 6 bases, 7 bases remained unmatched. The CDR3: CASSRPGTSGRSNEQFF. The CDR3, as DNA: TGTGCCAGCAGCCGGCCCGGGACTAGCGGGAGGAGCAATGAGCAGTTCTTC.